This TCR beta chain derives from a study of blood T cell repertoires in COVID-19. Looking at the study overall: Sources were T cells, B-cell-depleted T cells, or PBMCs; the material itself was cDNA or gDNA.

In the study's own analysis: Reference gene primer amplification yielded estimated nucleated cell counts. The protocol was immunoSEQ multiplex PCR, while the TCRdb copy is restricted to in-frame clones and leaves out a portion. That table supplies the V and J calls and clone size; D and trimming were determined from the DNA. The profile shows approximately 170,000 clones, around four fifths of them singletons. CDR1 and CDR2 (germline): MGHRA, YSYEKL. V lost 1 base, J lost 0 bases, and 16 bases lay in between. CDR3 length: 19 residues. The sequenced sample consisted of peripheral blood. J is TRBJ1-6 and V is TRBV4-1; D gene uncertain. The sequence came from a woman in her 70s with COVID-19, enrolled during active disease. CDR3 sequence (DNA): TGCGCCAGCAGCCAAGCCCCCCGACACCCGAGCTCCTATAATTCACCCCTCCACTTT. It encodes CASSQAPRHPSSYNSPLHF.